Listed here is a single T cell receptor beta chain. Its cognate antigen has yet to be identified. It has no much larger one-base neighbor in the sample; base qualities were not kept. Including cysteine and phenylalanine, the CDR3 has 15 amino acids. The DNA shown is the 45-base CDR3, in frame from base 1. The germline V gene provides CDR1 LGHNA and CDR2 YNFKEQ. V sheds 1 base and J sheds 1 base, leaving 10 bases between their ends. The sample comes from a study of cytomegalovirus exposure and HLA in healthy donors listed by TCRdb under 2017. About the full investigation: In an earlier analysis of under 750 of the donors, 276 Gb of sequence data and 100 million or so unique TCR beta sequences from 150 million to 200 million T cells were reported. Donor age, sex, ethnicity and CMV serostatus were compiled together with the repertoire data. The study aimed to test whether signatures of past pathogen exposure could be identified by cataloging public T cell receptors. Every repertoire in the discovery cohort had been generated on one and the same sequencing platform. Among about 360 genotyped donors of the cohort, an average of around 240,000 unique TCR beta nucleotide sequences were sequenced per donor, 15% to 20% of them non-productive. The number of typed donors differed by locus: about 629-640 for A, B, C, DRB1 and DQB1; 522 for DQA1; approximately 610 for DPA1; and about 450 for DPB1. Several DR-DQ haplotypes were treated as single units for association and clustering because of strong linkage in the cohort. The genetic ancestry cluster associated with self-reported Caucasian donors included 81% of the roughly 360 genotyped donors. Rather than drawing on any new phenotypic data, the later analysis identified candidate immune exposures from TCR beta sequences and the way those sequences occurred across donors. An earlier analysis of roughly 600 of the donors used high-throughput TCR beta sequencing to judge whether each TCR beta V gene segment behaved as functional or pseudogenic. HLA typing covered class I and class II loci at four-digit resolution. Along with the roughly 670-subject first cohort, a separate validation cohort of 120 different subjects was used. A later analysis re-examined previously published TCR beta repertoires from 600 to 700 donors and added high-resolution HLA genotyping to investigate patterns of TCR occurrence. A later genetic analysis used genome-wide SNP genotypes for about 60% of the roughly 670 donors, treating that subset as a discovery cohort. The study used immunosequencing to profile the T cell repertoires of 666 subjects and linked those repertoires to cytomegalovirus serostatus. The study combined high-throughput TCR immunosequencing, statistical association of individual TCRs with disease status, and machine learning to predict cytomegalovirus infection status. About 280 gigabases of sequencing data and around 85 million unique TCR sequences made up an early release that covered over 550 HLA-typed donors.

Library creation used the immunoSEQ multiplex PCR assay. The multiplex PCR relied on a mix of 60 forward primers for TCR Vbeta segments and 13 reverse primers for TCR Jbeta segments. Amplification of the CDR3 region of rearranged TCR beta genes was performed with a multiplex PCR assay on genomic DNA. Amplified TCR beta libraries were sequenced as 87-base-pair reads on the Illumina HiSeq System. The original methods were these. In a later analysis, some 80 million unique TCR beta chains were counted across the approximately 640 repertoires, and roughly 10 million of these chains were shared by at least two donors. Raw reads were error-corrected and collapsed into unique sequences by a nearest-neighbor algorithm in which closely related sequences were merged to remove PCR and sequencing errors. To assign V, D and J gene segments, CDR3 sequences were aligned to IMGT reference sequences. For a sequence to be retained, a match of at least six nucleotides was required to both a V gene segment and a J gene segment. A rearrangement counted as productive if the CDR3 had no stop codons and remained in frame with V and J, and every other rearrangement counted as non-productive. Following IMGT convention, CDR3 was defined as the stretch from the second conserved V-encoded cysteine to the conserved J-encoded phenylalanine. The earlier analysis of 450 to 750 of the donors excluded any sequence lacking an unambiguous match to a single V gene segment. In an earlier analysis of several hundred of the donors, V segments were called functional above 56.7% productive rearrangements and were called segregating when the between-donor standard deviation exceeded 5%. A statistical classification framework was built for diagnosing cytomegalovirus status from the catalog of TCR beta chain sequences. In a later analysis, V and J genes were assigned by comparing TCR nucleotide sequences against IMGT/GENE-DB human TR gene sequences. The TCRdist pipeline was used in a later analysis to assign CDR3 sequences and most-parsimonious VDJ recombination scenarios. A later analysis defined each TCR beta chain by its CDR3 amino acid sequence plus V-gene family, and excluded reads lacking a unique V-gene family. To address suspected cross-contamination and a sequencing artifact, a later analysis removed 550 to 750 highly shared, low-generation-probability nucleotide sequences. In a later analysis, a clonal expansion index was calculated for each public chain from normalized within-repertoire ranks of inferred template counts. In a later analysis, generation probabilities were computed using a VDJ recombination model fitted to out-of-frame rearrangements, and the results were checked against IGoR. A later analysis scored TCR-TCR, TCR-HLA and TCR-CMV co-occurrence with hypergeometric tests, applying a repertoire-size bias correction to TCR pairs. In a later analysis, false discovery rates were estimated by permuting HLA or CMV assignments 20 times. In a later analysis, co-occurring TCRs were grouped using DBSCAN, with TCRdist sequence similarity added in when clustering inside HLA-allele-positive subsets. Repertoires with fewer than 30,000 or more than 120,000 public chains, plus five repertoires with anomalous nucleotide sharing, were excluded from co-occurrence clustering. TCRdb obtained this table from immuneACCESS and retained in-frame rearrangements with V and J assigned. These tables miss some clones; where compared with another copy, unresolved V genes account for less than half of the shortfall, and the remainder is unexplained. V and J calls and clone size come straight from that table; D and trimming were deduced from the DNA. This sample has about 160,000 clones in its table, and 81% of those were observed once. Together, the top ten hold roughly 13% of the sample.

The cohort consisted of approximately 670 healthy bone marrow donors. At the time of sampling, all cohort members were nominally healthy, though unrecorded immune exposures were likely present. The donor was CMV seronegative and belonged to the group of 320 or so seronegative cohort members. Each donor provided a peripheral blood sample, and peripheral blood mononuclear cells were used for TCR beta sequencing. The Qiagen DNeasy Blood Extraction Kit was used to extract genomic DNA from the blood cell samples. What the study reported, not specific to this receptor: When HLA alleles, especially DR and DQ, strongly co-occurred, TCR associations were difficult to assign to individual alleles. Specific HLA alleles were associated with 18,000 or so TCR beta sequences at a false discovery rate of 0.05 in a later analysis. A further reported finding was that TCR beta sequences accurately predicted the HLA-A and HLA-B alleles for most subjects in the first cohort. Across donors, most TCR sequences were observed very rarely, whereas some public TCRs were present in many individuals. Presence/absence analyses assumed roughly uniform sequencing depth across donors, an assumption that may not hold. Most CMV-associated TCR beta chains appeared to be HLA-restricted in a later analysis, and the HLA associations seemed to be driven largely by CMV exposure. The earlier analysis of fewer than 750 of the donors excluded about 16 rarely observed V segments, including chromosome 9 orphons, because counts were too low. Several of the top co-occurrence clusters appeared to be linked to parvovirus B19, influenza, CMV and Epstein-Barr virus, according to a later analysis. HLA typing was unavailable for some donors at each locus, so association tests used only the typed subset. In the study, approximately 150 TCR beta chains were listed as associated with cytomegalovirus. A cluster of highly shared sequence variants was judged likely to represent a technical artifact of the sequencing pipeline. CMV serostatus was the only immune exposure information available for the cohort. The authors suggested that the approach could potentially be generalized to other disease states and immunological phenotypes. A later genetic analysis associated a missense DCLRE1C variant with V-gene and J-gene trimming of TCR beta chains, and an independent cohort replicated the association. Linkage disequilibrium might explain the correlated functional status among segregating V segments, but an unknown experimental factor could not be ruled out. Compared with the approximately 700-donor mean, donors in an Asian-associated ancestry cluster had fewer N-insertions in productive TCRs, according to a later genetic analysis. In a later analysis, HLA-associated TCR beta chains showed more clonal expansion and lower generation probabilities than non-associated chains that were equally common. In a later analysis, the rate of TCR association differed among HLA loci, with DRB1 alleles having the most associated TCRs and HLA-C alleles having the fewest. Cytomegalovirus status was reported to be diagnosed by the classifier with high specificity and sensitivity in both the original and validation cohorts. Only TCR beta chains were sequenced in this cohort, and the absence of alpha or paired-chain data limited detectable features. Three of the identified cytomegalovirus-associated TCR beta chains were confirmed in vitro to be specific for cytomegalovirus antigens. An earlier analysis of around 540 of the donors showed that most TCR beta V segments appeared in productive rearrangements either about 87% or about 30% of the time, which broadly matched IMGT annotations. Because the 87-base-pair reads could not distinguish some IMGT-functional V segments, including TRBV6-2 and TRBV6-3, those segments were excluded.

The sequence joins TRBV4-2 to TRBJ2-5; TRBD2 is a possible D gene, resting on 6 matching bases. The TCR sequence derives from a woman between 45 and 65 years old in good health and CMV-seronegative. The specimen was PBMCs. Here the CDR3 is given as CASSQAGGTQETQYF. The sequenced DNA: TGTGCCAGCAGCCAAGCTGGCGGGACCCAAGAGACCCAGTACTTC.